This TCR beta chain came from a study of shared clonotypes between healthy human individuals. TCRdb's table, derived via immunoSEQ multiplex PCR, lists solely in-frame clones and lacks some. The sample holds a few million clones, over 85% seen once. Remarks on this clone: Its antigen is unidentified. One end of the junction varies from germline; a read error may be responsible.

Overall study findings and caveats: Sequencing depth was a factor that was expected to affect clonotype sharing among donors. Clonotypes not shared had lower generation probabilities than those common to all four donors.

The CDR3 sequence is 15 residues long. Germline CDR1 and CDR2: ENHRY and SYGVKD. The TCR originated in a man aged 18 to 30 in good health. Sequenced: naive CD4+ T cells sorted from blood. Specified subset: CD45RA+ positively selected. J is TRBJ2-7 and V is TRBV10-3; possibly TRBD1 or TRBD2 for D (7 bases each). The CDR3 here is CASSSPGGTTYEQYF. Here the CDR3 DNA reads TGTGCCAGCAGTTCCCCAGGGGGGACTACCTACGAGCAGTACTTC.